This TCR beta chain was sequenced in a study of T cell changes during pregnancy in multiple sclerosis. This CDR3 contains 14 residues. The trim removed 1 base at V and 1 base at J, leaving 3 bases unmatched. Looked up from germline, CDR1 is GTSNPN and CDR2 is SVGIG (reference sequence). Generated by immunoSEQ multiplex PCR, the TCRdb table keeps only in-frame clones and is missing some. The repertoire holds roughly 50,000 clones, with 85% to 90% as singletons. The sequence was obtained from a female donor with multiple sclerosis, enrolled in a pregnancy study. Sequencing used CD8+ T cells from peripheral blood mononuclear cells, obtained in the second trimester of pregnancy. The chain carries TRBV30 and TRBJ1-1; 7 bases agree with TRBD1. The CDR3: CAWSEQGTNTEAFF. The CDR3 region has the DNA TGTGCCTGGAGTGAACAGGGGACGAACACTGAAGCTTTCTTT.